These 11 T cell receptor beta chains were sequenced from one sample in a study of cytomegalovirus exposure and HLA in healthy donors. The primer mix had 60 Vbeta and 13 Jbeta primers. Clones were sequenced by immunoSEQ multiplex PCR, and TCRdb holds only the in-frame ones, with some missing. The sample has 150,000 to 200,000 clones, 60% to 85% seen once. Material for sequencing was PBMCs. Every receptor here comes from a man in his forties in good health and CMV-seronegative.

For the CDR3, the DNA is TGTGCCAGCAGTGAATCTGGGGGCGGATTTCAGCCCCAGCATTTT. This sequence encodes CASSESGGGFQPQHF. The V and J genes are TRBV6-1 and TRBJ1-5; a possible D gene is TRBD1 (6 bases). Germline V lookup: CDR1 MNHNS, CDR2 SASEGT. V shed 2 bases and J shed 6 bases, with 14 bases lying between them. CDR3 length: 15 amino acids.

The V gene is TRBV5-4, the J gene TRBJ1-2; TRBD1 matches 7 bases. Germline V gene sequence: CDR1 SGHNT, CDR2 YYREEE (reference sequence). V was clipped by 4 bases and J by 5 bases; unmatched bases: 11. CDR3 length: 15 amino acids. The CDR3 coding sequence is TGTGCCAGCAGCCCAACGCCGACAGGGAAATATGGCTACACCTTC. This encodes CASSPTPTGKYGYTF. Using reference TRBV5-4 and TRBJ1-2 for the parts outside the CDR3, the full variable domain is ETGVTQSPTHLIKTRGQQVTLRCSSQSGHNTVSWYQQALGQGPQFIFQYYREEENGRGNFPPRFSGLQFPNYSSELNVNALELDDSALYLCASSPTPTGKYGYTFGSGTRLTVV.

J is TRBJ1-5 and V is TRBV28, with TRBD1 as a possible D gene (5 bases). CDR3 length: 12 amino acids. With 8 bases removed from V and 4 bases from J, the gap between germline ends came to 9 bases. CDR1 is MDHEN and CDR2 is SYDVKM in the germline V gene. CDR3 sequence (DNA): TGTGCCAGCCGACAGACGAATCAGCCCCAGCATTTT. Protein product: CASRQTNQPQHF.

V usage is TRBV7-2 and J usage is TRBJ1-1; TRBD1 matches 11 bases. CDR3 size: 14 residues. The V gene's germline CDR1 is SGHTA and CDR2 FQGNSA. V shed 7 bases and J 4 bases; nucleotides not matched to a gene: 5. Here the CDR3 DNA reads TGTGCCAGCAAGGGACAGGGGGGTAGCACTGAAGCTTTCTTT. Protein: CASKGQGGSTEAFF.

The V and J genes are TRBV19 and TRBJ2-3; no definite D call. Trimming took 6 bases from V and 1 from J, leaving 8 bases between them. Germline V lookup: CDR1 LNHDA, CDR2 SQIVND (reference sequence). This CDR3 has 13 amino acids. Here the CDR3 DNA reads TGTGCCAGTAGCTCTCTCCGCACAGATACGCAGTATTTT. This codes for CASSSLRTDTQYF.

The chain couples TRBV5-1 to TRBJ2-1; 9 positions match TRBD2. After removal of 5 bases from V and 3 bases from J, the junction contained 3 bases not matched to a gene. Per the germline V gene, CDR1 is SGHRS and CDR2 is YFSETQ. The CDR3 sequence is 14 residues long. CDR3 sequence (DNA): TGCGCCAGCAGTCCTAGCGGGGACTACAATGAGCAGTTCTTC. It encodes CASSPSGDYNEQFF.

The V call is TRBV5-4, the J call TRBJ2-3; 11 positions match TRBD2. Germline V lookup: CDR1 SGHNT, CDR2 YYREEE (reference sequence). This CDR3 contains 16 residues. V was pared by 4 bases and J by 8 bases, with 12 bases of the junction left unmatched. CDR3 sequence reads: CASSASLAGAPFTQYF. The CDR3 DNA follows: TGTGCCAGCAGCGCATCACTAGCGGGAGCCCCTTTTACGCAGTATTTT.

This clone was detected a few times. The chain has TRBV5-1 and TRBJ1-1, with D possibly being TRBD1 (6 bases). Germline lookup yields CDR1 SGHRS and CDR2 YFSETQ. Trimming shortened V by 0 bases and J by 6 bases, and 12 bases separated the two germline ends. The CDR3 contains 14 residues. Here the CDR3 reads CASSLGREGAEAFF. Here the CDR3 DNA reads TGCGCCAGCAGCTTGGGGCGGGAGGGGGCTGAAGCTTTCTTT. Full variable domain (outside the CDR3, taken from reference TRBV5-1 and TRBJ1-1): KAGVTQTPRYLIKTRGQQVTLSCSPISGHRSVSWYQQTPGQGLQFLFEYFSETQRNKGNFPGRFSGRQFSNSRSEMNVSTLELGDSALYLCASSLGREGAEAFFGQGTRLTVV.

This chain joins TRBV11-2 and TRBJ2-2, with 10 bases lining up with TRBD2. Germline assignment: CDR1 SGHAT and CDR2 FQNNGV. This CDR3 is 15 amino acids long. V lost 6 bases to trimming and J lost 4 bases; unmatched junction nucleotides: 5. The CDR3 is CASSRSGGVTGELFF. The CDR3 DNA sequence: TGTGCCAGCAGTCGCAGCGGGGGGGTCACCGGGGAGCTGTTTTTT.

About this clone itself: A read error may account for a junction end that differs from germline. The CDR3 bases are TGTGCCACCAGGCCCACGATGGCGTTGACTGGAGCTTTCTTT. Encoded protein: CATRPTMALTGAFF. The chain links TRBV15 to TRBJ1-1; D gene ambiguous. Per the germline V gene, CDR1 is LNHNV and CDR2 is YYDKDF (reference sequence). The CDR3 covers 14 residues.

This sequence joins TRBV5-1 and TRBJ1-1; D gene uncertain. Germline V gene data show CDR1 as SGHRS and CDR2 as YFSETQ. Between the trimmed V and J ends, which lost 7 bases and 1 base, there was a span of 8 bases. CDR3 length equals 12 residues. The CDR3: CASRFGNTEAFF. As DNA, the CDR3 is TGCGCCAGCCGGTTTGGGAACACTGAAGCTTTCTTT.